What follows is one T cell receptor beta chain and its context. The antigen is unknown. This entry comes from a study of PD-1 blockade in mismatch repair-deficient tumors. The overall study: Enrolled about 2013-2017, patients had progressing, pretreated mismatch repair-deficient cancers of 12 to 13 types.

General study findings and limits: Rapid post-treatment expansion, then contraction, generally preceding radiologic response, marked tumor-resident clones.

The germline V gene encodes CDR1 SGHRS and CDR2 YFSETQ. V lost 0 bases to trimming and J lost 8 bases; unmatched junction nucleotides: 5. The CDR3 is 14 amino acids. The data were produced by immunoSEQ multiplex PCR, yet TCRdb's version contains in-frame clones alone and is incomplete. The sample records about 60,000 clones, about 91% being singletons. The chain links TRBV5-1 to TRBJ1-2; 9 positions match TRBD1. This receptor was identified in an adult with mismatch repair-deficient cancer. Sequences were derived from peripheral blood, sampled 52 weeks after starting pembrolizumab. As DNA, the CDR3 is TGCGCCAGCAGCTTGGCCCGGGACAGGGAAGGCTACACCTTC. The encoded protein is CASSLARDREGYTF.